The clone carrying this TCR beta chain was detected ten times or more. Per the germline V gene, CDR1 is SEHNR and CDR2 is FQNEAQ (reference sequence). V lost 6 bases and J 1 base, leaving 12 bases between the germline ends. The CDR3 extends over 14 amino acids. These data are taken from a study of CD8 T cells in ankylosing spondylitis. TCRdb passed the 5' RACE reads through MiXCR, listing each CDR3 protein once. The sample records tens of thousands of distinct CDR3 sequences, roughly a sixth being singletons. This TCR derives from a male donor with ankylosing spondylitis or in good health (not recorded which). The chain couples TRBV7-9 to TRBJ1-1; D is perhaps TRBD1 (6 bases). The sample taken for sequencing was blood. CDR3 amino acids: CASSYTGTNTEAFF. Written as DNA, the CDR3 is TGTGCCAGCAGTTATACAGGGACGAACACTGAAGCTTTCTTT.